This TCR beta chain was found in a study of identical twins. V was pared by 4 bases and J by 4 bases, with 9 bases between. This CDR3 is 13 amino acids long. Germline lookup yields CDR1 SGHDT and CDR2 YYEEEE. Each cDNA held unique molecular identifiers, and template switching gave it a universal primer site. MiXCR, run by TCRdb on the 5' RACE reads, gives a single entry per CDR3 protein. This sample has 1.5 million to 2 million distinct CDR3 sequences, with less than 40% found just once. V gene TRBV5-6 combines with J gene TRBJ1-5; no firm D call. The TCR sequence derives from a newborn girl in good health. Sequenced: cord blood. The DNA for the CDR3 is TGTGCCAGCAGCGCAAAAGGGAATCAGCCCCAGCATTTT. Its translation is CASSAKGNQPQHF.